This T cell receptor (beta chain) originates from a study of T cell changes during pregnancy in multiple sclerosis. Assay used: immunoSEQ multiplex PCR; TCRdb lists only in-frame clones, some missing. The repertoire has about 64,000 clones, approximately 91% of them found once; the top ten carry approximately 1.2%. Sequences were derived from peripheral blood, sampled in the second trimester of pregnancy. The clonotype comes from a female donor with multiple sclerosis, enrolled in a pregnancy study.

The chain's CDR3 is CASSYTGHLNTEAFF. The CDR3 nucleotides are TGTGCCAGCAGCTACACGGGACACCTCAACACTGAAGCTTTCTTT. The chain employs TRBV7-8 and TRBJ1-1; tentative D call: TRBD1 (6 bases). The V gene's germline CDR1 is SGHVS and CDR2 FQNEAQ. The CDR3 totals 15 residues. Trimming removed 4 bases at V and 2 bases at J, with 14 bases between.